The rows below give T cell receptor beta chains drawn from one sample of a study of beta chain features in type 1 diabetes. The table came from immunoSEQ multiplex PCR; TCRdb's copy has only in-frame clones and leaves some out. Altogether hundreds of thousands of clones are present, under 13% being singletons, with the ten largest covering 0.017%. The specimen sequenced was naive CD4+ T cells from blood. These receptors were collected from a young man with type 1 diabetes. CDR3s include the opening cysteine and the closing phenylalanine or tryptophan. The order of the fields is D gene, V gene, J gene, clone size, CDR3 protein. A D gene is named only where the DNA matches it firmly. A clone size is listed for some rows: how often the clone was seen (once, few, many), or a class if it is expanded.

NA,TRBV7-3,TRBJ2-1,few,CASSSRGQGWNEQFF
NA,TRBV19,TRBJ2-3,few,CASTGTSTDTQYF
TRBD2,TRBV28,TRBJ2-2,NA,CASTSGGTNTGELFF
TRBD2,TRBV30,TRBJ2-2,NA,CAWSVLRGAGELFF
TRBD2,TRBV28,TRBJ2-1,NA,CASSPSGGYEQFF
TRBD1,TRBV30,TRBJ2-3,few,CAWSARQGAGTDTQYF
NA,TRBV30,TRBJ2-6,NA,CAGTASGANVLTF
TRBD1,TRBV14,TRBJ2-5,few,CAHGTVKETQYF
NA,TRBV15,TRBJ2-7,few,CATSSHGVYEQYF
NA,TRBV5-1,TRBJ2-5,NA,CASSSGTFGETQYF
TRBD1,TRBV7-9,TRBJ2-1,NA,CASSRTGGVGNEQFF
NA,TRBV11-3,TRBJ2-3,few,CASSQGITDTQYF
TRBD1,TRBV18,TRBJ2-4,NA,CASSPRIGGQAKNIQYF
NA,TRBV2,TRBJ2-2,few,CASSTTLPGELFF
TRBD1,TRBV30,TRBJ1-2,NA,CAWGGQYNYGYTF
NA,TRBV2,TRBJ2-7,few,CASSGRAASSYEQYF
TRBD2,TRBV5-4,TRBJ2-1,few,CASSPRGGAGSYNEQFF
TRBD1,TRBV7-9,TRBJ2-3,few,CASSADRGGTDTQYF
TRBD1,TRBV6-5,TRBJ1-5,NA,CASSQGGLNQPQHF
NA,TRBV2,TRBJ1-6,NA,CASSVGLKAGSPLHF
NA,TRBV6-5,TRBJ1-6,NA,CASGFGANSPLHF
NA,TRBV7-2,TRBJ2-2,NA,CASSLVGSGTGELFF
NA,TRBV18,TRBJ2-3,few,CASSEGGTDTQYF